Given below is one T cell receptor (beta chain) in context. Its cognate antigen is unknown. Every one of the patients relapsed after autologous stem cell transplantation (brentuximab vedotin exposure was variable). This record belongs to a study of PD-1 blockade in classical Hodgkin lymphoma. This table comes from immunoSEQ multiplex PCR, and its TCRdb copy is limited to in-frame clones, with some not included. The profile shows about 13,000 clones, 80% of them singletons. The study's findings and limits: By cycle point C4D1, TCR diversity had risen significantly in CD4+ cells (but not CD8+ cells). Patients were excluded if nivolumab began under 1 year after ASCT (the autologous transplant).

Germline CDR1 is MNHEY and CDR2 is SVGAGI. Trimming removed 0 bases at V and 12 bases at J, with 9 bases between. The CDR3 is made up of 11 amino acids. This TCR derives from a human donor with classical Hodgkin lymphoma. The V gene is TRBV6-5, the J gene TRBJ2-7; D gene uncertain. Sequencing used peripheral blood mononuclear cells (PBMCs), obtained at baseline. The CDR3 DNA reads TGTGCCAGCAGTTACTCGGGAAGGTGGTACTTC. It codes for CASSYSGRWYF.